This T cell receptor (beta chain) originates from a study of T-cell reconstitution after alpha-beta-depleted transplantation in children (dated by TCRdb to 2016 to 2017). About the investigation overall: T-cell immune reconstitution after TCRalphabeta/CD19-depleted allogeneic hematopoietic cell transplantation in children was quantitatively tracked in the study by means of TCR repertoire profiling. The study at large found these results: About two months after transplant, the apparently early recovery of alphabetaT-cell counts reportedly depended on just several hundred clones that had expanded rapidly and came from non-depleted graft cells. The frequencies of hyperexpanded clones fell over the following months, and after one year, T-cell counts and TCRbeta diversity were mostly attributed to newly produced T cells. The high TCRbeta diversity at day 60 in some patients was ascribed to recipient T cells and intrathymic progenitors that had survived conditioning.

This clonotype has ten or more counts. Its antigen target is currently unknown. Per-base qualities were not stored, and no clone one base away is much larger. What the treatment or condition label conveys for this sample: allogeneic hematopoietic cell transplantation with graft depleted of TCRalphabeta T cells and CD19 B cells. Transplant recipients were children who received TCRalphabeta/CD19-depleted allogeneic hematopoietic cell grafts. The germline V gene encodes CDR1 LNHNV and CDR2 YYDKDF (reference sequence). Taken from cysteine to phenylalanine, the CDR3 has 15 residues. Only the CDR3 portion is preserved as DNA: 45 bases, with reading frame beginning at the first base. Trimming removed 8 bases from V and 0 bases from J; the gene matches leave 7 bases unexplained. Receptor libraries were prepared by PCR. The sequencing machine was an Illumina HiSeq 2500. TCR libraries were prepared with molecular barcoding, using unique molecular identifiers to normalize TCRbeta repertoire quantification. TCRdb trimmed public reads at Q25 via fastp, called clones via MiXCR and kept in-frame beta chains. A single entry per CDR3 protein holds the most common genes and DNA from its merged rows. This sample is represented by approximately 99,000 distinct CDR3 sequences; approximately 6% of them were singletons. The top ten clonotypes cover approximately 25% of the sample.

This clonotype was obtained from a male patient aged 2 to 9 who had a stem cell transplant for acute lymphoblastic leukemia, so the T cells may come from the graft donor. The specimen comprised PBMCs, mostly from graft donor cells, sampled 360 days after TCRalphabeta/CD19-depleted stem cell transplant. In this chain, TRBV15 is recombined with TRBJ1-5, with 7 bases aligning to TRBD1. DNA sequence: TGTGCCACCGGGGACAGCGTATATAGCAATCAGCCCCAGCATTTT. It specifies CATGDSVYSNQPQHF.